This T cell receptor beta chain originates from a study of CD39 and CD103 CD8 tumor-infiltrating T cells. Libraries were prepared by immunoSEQ multiplex PCR; TCRdb keeps only in-frame clonotypes and omits some of them. The table has about 2,400 clones, just over 70% seen once; the top ten hold approximately 12%. Germline V gene sequence: CDR1 SGDLS, CDR2 YYNGEE. The CDR3 length is 15 residues. V was trimmed by 0 bases and J by 2 bases, leaving 11 bases between them. The receptor comes from a human donor with head and neck squamous cell carcinoma. The chain is built from TRBV9 and TRBJ1-1; possible D gene TRBD1, 6 bases. Material for sequencing was CD39- CD103- CD8+ T cells sorted from the tumor. Subset meaning: CD103-CD39- double-negative CD45RA- CD8 T cells. Written as DNA, the CDR3 is TGTGCCAGCAGCGTAGAGGGACACCTAAACACTGAAGCTTTCTTT. Its translation: CASSVEGHLNTEAFF.